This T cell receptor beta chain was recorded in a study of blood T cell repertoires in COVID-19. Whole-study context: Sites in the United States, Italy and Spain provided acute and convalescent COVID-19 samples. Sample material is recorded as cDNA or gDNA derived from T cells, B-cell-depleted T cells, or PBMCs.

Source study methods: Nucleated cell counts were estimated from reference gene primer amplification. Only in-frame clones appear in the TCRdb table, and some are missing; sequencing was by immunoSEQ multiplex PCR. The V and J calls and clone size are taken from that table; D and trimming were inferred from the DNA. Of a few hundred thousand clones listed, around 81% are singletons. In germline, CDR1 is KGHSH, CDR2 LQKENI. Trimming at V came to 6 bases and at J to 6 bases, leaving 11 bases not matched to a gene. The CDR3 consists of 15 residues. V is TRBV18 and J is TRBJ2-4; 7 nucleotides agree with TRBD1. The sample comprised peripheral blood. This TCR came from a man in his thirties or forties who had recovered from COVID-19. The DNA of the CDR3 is TGTGCCAGCTCGCCTACGACAGGGCTAAGAAACATTCAGTACTTC. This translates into CASSPTTGLRNIQYF.